This TCR beta chain was recovered during a study of CD8+CD57+ T cells in acquired aplastic anemia. Study-wide context: The sorted CD4+ and CD8+ cells yielded an average around 3.4 ug of DNA. Findings and limits, study-wide: Patients and controls were not found to differ significantly in CD8+ Simpson's diversity.

Comment on this clonotype: The antigen remains undetermined.

The germline V gene encodes CDR1 SGHKS and CDR2 YYEKEE (reference sequence). CDR3 length: 13 residues. V was pared by 5 bases and J by 5 bases, with 5 bases of the junction left unmatched. Genomic DNA, serving as template, underwent TCR beta VDJ and CDR3 profiling. TCRdb called the reads again in MiXCR, with one record for every CDR3 protein. The table records about half a million distinct CDR3 sequences, about a third of them present only once. CD8+CD57+ cell expansion had been shown by flow cytometry in patients chosen for sequencing. None of the patients had been given any therapy when their blood was sampled.

Sequencing was done on a sample of sorted CD4+, CD8+, or CD8+CD57+ T cells (not recorded which) from PBMCs. The rearrangement uses TRBV5-5 and TRBJ2-3; the match to TRBD1 covers 7 bases. The receptor comes from a human donor with aplastic anemia. The CDR3 here is CASREQGRDTQYF. CDR3 nucleotides: TGTGCCAGCAGGGAACAGGGGAGAGATACGCAGTATTTT. Drawing the rest from reference TRBV5-5 and TRBJ2-3, the complete variable domain is DAGVTQSPTHLIKTRGQQVTLRCSPISGHKSVSWYQQVLGQGPQFIFQYYEKEERGRGNFPDRFSARQFPNYSSELNVNALLLGDSALYLCASREQGRDTQYFGPGTRLTVL.